One sample yielded the 22 T cell receptor beta chains listed below, sequenced in a study of T cell changes during pregnancy in multiple sclerosis. Profiled with immunoSEQ multiplex PCR; TCRdb holds only in-frame clones, not every one. The data hold about 39,000 clones, with approximately 90% observed a single time. Sequences were derived from CD8+ T cells from peripheral blood mononuclear cells, sampled in the first trimester of pregnancy. The receptor source for this set is a female donor with multiple sclerosis, enrolled in a pregnancy study.

The CDR3 loop reads CASRGELRGHLDYGYTF. The CDR3 bases are TGTGCCAGCAGAGGGGAACTGAGGGGGCACTTGGACTATGGCTACACCTTC. This chain uses TRBV2 with TRBJ1-2; 7 positions agree with TRBD1. Germline V gene lookup returns CDR1 SNHLY and CDR2 FYNNEI. The CDR3 has 17 amino acids. The V gene end was trimmed by 6 bases and the J gene end by 3 bases; junction bases not matched to a gene: 16.

CDR3 sequence (DNA): TGTGCCAGCAGTCCTGGACTTCGGTATGAGCAGTTCTTC. Its protein is CASSPGLRYEQFF. The chain uses TRBV27 and TRBJ2-1; D may be TRBD2 (5 bases). Looked up from germline, CDR1 is MNHEY and CDR2 is SMNVEV (reference sequence). This CDR3 has 13 residues. The V and J ends lost 5 bases and 8 bases respectively, with 13 bases between them.

The J gene is TRBJ2-1, the V gene TRBV19; D gene ambiguous. Germline CDR1 and CDR2: LNHDA and SQIVND (reference sequence). The CDR3 is made up of 15 amino acids. The V and J ends lost 4 bases and 0 bases respectively, with 10 bases between them. The CDR3, as DNA: TGTGCCAGTAGTACGGCAGCTAGCTCCTACAATGAGCAGTTCTTC. Amino acid sequence: CASSTAASSYNEQFF.

CDR3 sequence: CASRAGQGNEQYF. The DNA of the CDR3 is TGTGCCAGCCGCGCCGGGCAGGGGAACGAGCAGTACTTC. V usage is TRBV6-1 and J usage is TRBJ2-7; D may be TRBD1 (6 bases). Trimming took 8 bases from V and 5 from J, leaving 16 bases between them. Germline V gene sequence: CDR1 MNHNS, CDR2 SASEGT. This CDR3 spans 13 amino acids.

The chain has TRBV4-3 and TRBJ2-3, with D perhaps TRBD1 (5 bases). The length of the CDR3 is 16 residues. Germline V gene lookup returns CDR1 LGHNA and CDR2 YSLEER. V lost 0 bases to trimming and J lost 3 bases, with 13 bases between them. This chain's CDR3 is CASSQDSQGRTDTQYF. The DNA for the CDR3 is TGCGCCAGCAGCCAAGATTCTCAGGGCAGGACAGATACGCAGTATTTT.

The CDR3 protein is CASSWEQGGTEAFF. In nucleotides, the CDR3 is TGTGCCAGCAGCTGGGAACAGGGAGGGACTGAAGCTTTCTTT. The chain combines TRBV5-4 with TRBJ1-1, with D tentatively TRBD1 (6 bases). CDR1 is SGHNT and CDR2 is YYREEE in the germline V gene (reference sequence). This CDR3 is built from 14 residues. Trimming removed 3 bases from V and 5 bases from J, with 14 bases in between. Filled out from reference TRBV5-4 and TRBJ1-1, the complete variable domain reads ETGVTQSPTHLIKTRGQQVTLRCSSQSGHNTVSWYQQALGQGPQFIFQYYREEENGRGNFPPRFSGLQFPNYSSELNVNALELDDSALYLCASSWEQGGTEAFFGQGTRLTVV.

V usage is TRBV13 and J usage is TRBJ2-1, with D tentatively TRBD1 (6 bases). Germline V CDR1 and CDR2: PRHDT, FYEKMQ (reference sequence). The V and J ends lost 1 base and 2 bases respectively, with 6 bases between them. CDR3 length equals 14 residues. The DNA of the CDR3 is TGTGCCAGCAGCTTAGACAGGGCCTACAATGAGCAGTTCTTC. It specifies CASSLDRAYNEQFF.

The chain combines TRBV2 with TRBJ1-2; 9 nucleotides match TRBD1. V lost 8 bases to trimming and J lost 12 bases; unmatched junction nucleotides: 7. CDR3 size: 11 residues. Germline CDR1 SNHLY, CDR2 FYNNEI. The CDR3 nucleotides are TGTGCCAGCGGGGGACAGGGAGGGCACACCTTC. It specifies CASGGQGGHTF.

The chain carries TRBV6-4 and TRBJ1-2; possible D gene TRBD1, 5 bases. CDR3 length: 15 amino acids. Germline CDR1 MRHNA, CDR2 SNTAGT. V was clipped by 6 bases and J by 4 bases, with 18 bases between them. CDR3 nucleotides: TGTGCCAGCAGGGATACCACAGGCGTCTCCTATGGCTACACCTTC. This encodes CASRDTTGVSYGYTF.

The rearrangement uses TRBV29-1 and TRBJ2-1, with D tentatively TRBD1 (5 bases). The CDR3 sequence is 18 residues long. Germline CDR1 reads SQVTM; CDR2 reads ANQGSEA. The V end was cut by 6 bases, the J end by 4 bases, with 28 bases between. The CDR3 nucleotides read TGCAGCGTGAGTGCCCAACCGATAACAGGTTTCGGTTACAATGAGCAGTTCTTC. As protein: CSVSAQPITGFGYNEQFF.

This clone showed up just once. The chain combines TRBV5-8 with TRBJ2-1, with D possibly being TRBD1 (5 bases). The length of the CDR3 is 16 residues. Germline V lookup: CDR1 SGHTS, CDR2 YDEGEE. The V and J ends lost 10 bases and 6 bases respectively, with 26 bases between them. For the CDR3, the DNA is TGTGCCTGGACAAGGGCTTCCCTGTCAGCCTTCAATGAGCAGTTCTTC. It translates to CAWTRASLSAFNEQFF.

CDR3 residues: CAISETGLAEGYF. DNA of the CDR3: TGTGCCATCAGTGAAACGGGACTAGCGGAGGGGTACTTC. The rearrangement joins TRBV10-3 to TRBJ2-5; 11 bases align to TRBD2. Germline CDR1 ENHRY, CDR2 SYGVKD. V shed 3 bases and J 13 bases; nucleotides not matched to a gene: 7. CDR3 length: 13 residues.

The chain employs TRBV11-2 and TRBJ1-3; TRBD1 is a possible D gene (6 bases). V was clipped by 7 bases and J by 6 bases, with 19 bases between them. Germline CDR1 is SGHAT and CDR2 is FQNNGV. There are 15 residues in the CDR3. The CDR3 region is CASTLTGSLANTIYF. Here the CDR3 DNA reads TGTGCCAGCACCCTGACAGGTTCACTGGCAAACACCATATATTTT. Based on the CDR3 plus reference TRBV11-2 and TRBJ1-3, the full variable domain is EAGVAQSPRYKIIEKRQSVAFWCNPISGHATLYWYQQILGQGPKLLIQFQNNGVVDDSQLPKDRFSAERLKGVDSTLKIQPAKLEDSAVYLCASTLTGSLANTIYFGEGSWLTVV.

The chain joins TRBV6-6 to TRBJ1-2; D not resolved. This CDR3 comprises 11 residues. Germline V CDR1 and CDR2: MNHNY, SVGAGI (reference sequence). The V and J ends lost 2 bases and 12 bases respectively, with 10 bases between them. The CDR3 loop is CASSYGQLNTF. In DNA form, the CDR3 reads TGTGCCAGCAGTTACGGGCAGCTCAACACCTTC.

The CDR3 region has the DNA TGTGCCAGTAGTACCACTAGCGGGGGAGCAAAAGATACGCAGTATTTT. Translating it yields CASSTTSGGAKDTQYF. The chain couples TRBV19 to TRBJ2-3; 11 bases fit TRBD2. CDR3 length: 16 residues. In germline, CDR1 is LNHDA, CDR2 SQIVND (reference sequence). The trim removed 4 bases at V and 5 bases at J, leaving 8 bases unmatched.

The sample holds one count of this clone. The V call is TRBV5-1, the J call TRBJ1-1; D gene uncertain. The CDR3 length is 14 residues. V gave up 2 bases and J gave up 4 bases, with 12 bases separating them. Germline lookup yields CDR1 SGHRS and CDR2 YFSETQ. This chain's CDR3 is CASSFAGDGTEAFF. The CDR3 coding sequence is TGCGCCAGCAGCTTTGCCGGGGATGGCACTGAAGCTTTCTTT.

The V call is TRBV10-2, the J call TRBJ2-2; D is ambiguous. The length of the CDR3 is 11 residues. Germline V gene lookup returns CDR1 WSHSY and CDR2 SAAADI. The V and J ends lost 7 bases and 6 bases respectively, with 6 bases between them. The CDR3 region is CASTDAGELFF. CDR3 nucleotide sequence: TGCGCCAGCACTGACGCCGGGGAGCTGTTTTTT.

The chain links TRBV5-6 to TRBJ2-5; TRBD1 matches 9 bases. Losses at the gene ends were 2 bases for V and 5 bases for J; bases not matched to a gene: 7. Germline assignment: CDR1 SGHDT and CDR2 YYEEEE. The CDR3 totals 15 residues. CDR3 residues: CASSFLQGARETQYF. DNA of the CDR3: TGTGCCAGCAGCTTCTTACAGGGGGCGCGGGAGACCCAGTACTTC.

The V call is TRBV5-1, the J call TRBJ1-1; the D is unclear. Trimming removed 1 base from V and 6 bases from J, with 13 bases in between. The germline gives CDR1 SGHRS, CDR2 YFSETQ. This CDR3 has 14 amino acids. The CDR3 coding sequence is TGCGCCAGCAGCTTGACGGAGAGTGTCGCTGAAGCTTTCTTT. Residues: CASSLTESVAEAFF.

This clone came up once. V gene TRBV27 combines with J gene TRBJ1-1, with a tentative D call TRBD1 (6 bases). This CDR3 is built from 15 residues. Germline V gene lookup returns CDR1 MNHEY and CDR2 SMNVEV (reference sequence). V lost 7 bases, J lost 8 bases, and 23 bases lay in between. CDR3 amino acids: CASTRQGPRFEEAFF. The CDR3 coding sequence is TGTGCCAGCACCCGCCAGGGGCCTCGCTTCGAAGAAGCTTTCTTT.

The rearrangement joins TRBV9 to TRBJ2-7; tentative D call: TRBD2 (6 bases). CDR1 is SGDLS and CDR2 is YYNGEE in the germline V gene. Trimming shortened V by 4 bases and J by 1 base, and 12 bases separated the two germline ends. The CDR3 has 14 residues. The CDR3: CASSPYGGSYEQYF. As DNA, the CDR3 is TGTGCCAGCAGCCCTTACGGGGGATCCTACGAGCAGTACTTC.

The chain has TRBV27 and TRBJ1-1; the D gene is possibly TRBD1 (5 bases). Between the trimmed V and J ends, which lost 4 bases and 6 bases, there was a span of 18 bases. The CDR3 is 15 amino acids. CDR1 and CDR2 from the germline V gene are MNHEY and SMNVEV (reference sequence). The CDR3 region is CASSSLDPWGAEAFF. The CDR3 DNA is TGTGCCAGCAGTTCACTGGATCCTTGGGGGGCTGAAGCTTTCTTT.